This is a list of T cell receptor beta chains from one sample in a study of blood T cells in healthy people across ages. TCRdb passed the 5' RACE reads through MiXCR, listing each CDR3 protein once. The sample yields 920,000 or so distinct CDR3 sequences, over 35% seen once. What was sequenced was blood. The receptors were sampled from a woman aged 55-70 years in good health. Each CDR3 is given without its conserved first and last residue. D genes are given only for firm matches. Size is stated for part of the rows, as once, few or many counts, or as a class when the clone is expanded.

TRBJ2-5,TRBV28,.,.,11,ASSLLFQETQY
TRBJ1-4,TRBV29-1,.,TRBD1,14,SVLPGQGASSEKLF
.,TRBV6-2/TRBV6-3,.,.,11,ASSYSATSEQY
TRBJ2-3,TRBV12-3/TRBV12-4,.,.,10,ASSYSGPTQY
TRBJ2-6,TRBV4-1,.,.,15,ASSQRSPGSGANVLT
TRBJ1-5,TRBV5-1,.,TRBD1,13,ASSKTGDLNQPQH
TRBJ2-7,TRBV4-1,many,TRBD2,12,ASSQDAGGPKQY
TRBJ2-5,TRBV29-1,few,.,9,SVEEGREQY
TRBJ2-3,TRBV10-3,few,TRBD2,13,AIGSRSSGGDTQY
TRBJ1-2,TRBV20-1,once,TRBD1,12,SARDPLQGSGYT
TRBJ1-4,TRBV5-4,.,TRBD1,11,ASSQDRREKLF
TRBJ1-4,TRBV20-1,.,.,16,SAREARGRQGANEKLF
TRBJ2-1,TRBV6-2/TRBV6-3,.,TRBD1,12,ASGKGQETNEQF
TRBJ2-3,TRBV10-2,.,.,14,ASSESYNRAPDTQY
TRBJ2-1,TRBV7-2,.,.,10,ASSHLGTEQF
TRBJ1-2,TRBV27,.,TRBD1,12,TSSRQGGNYGYT
TRBJ2-2,TRBV5-1,few,.,11,ASSLWNTGELF
TRBJ1-1,TRBV13,.,.,13,ASLGAIGPNTEAF
TRBJ2-1,TRBV20-1,few,TRBD1,13,SALTGDPSYNEQF
.,TRBV3-1,few,.,10,ASSRGEYEQY
TRBJ2-6,TRBV7-9,.,.,14,ASSLGGFSGANVLT
TRBJ2-1,TRBV29-1,.,.,9,SVGVFNEQF
TRBJ2-5,TRBV20-1,.,TRBD1,16,SARDRVGTAEPPETQY
TRBJ1-6,TRBV3-1,.,.,12,ASSQGQGDSPLH
TRBJ2-3,TRBV12-3/TRBV12-4,few,TRBD1,12,ASSWDTGGDTQY
TRBJ2-7,TRBV6-2/TRBV6-3,.,.,15,ASSPIWGAGLPYEQY
TRBJ2-5,TRBV25-1,.,TRBD2,15,ASSALAGDRKQETQY
TRBJ2-3,TRBV6-6,.,TRBD1,14,ASSMGQGWVADTQY
.,TRBV20-1,.,.,11,SARGAPHNEQY
TRBJ2-1,TRBV18,.,.,11,ASSPREANEQF
TRBJ2-5,TRBV7-9,.,.,12,ASSVSRLQETQY
TRBJ2-1,TRBV28,few,.,10,ASSLMYNEQF
TRBJ1-2,TRBV12-3/TRBV12-4,.,.,11,ASSFRENYGYT
TRBJ2-1,TRBV6-5,.,.,9,ASGSSNEQF
TRBJ2-1,TRBV7-9,many,.,13,ASSRTLGSYNEQF
TRBJ2-1,TRBV7-3,.,TRBD1,14,ASSSIPGQGGNEQF
TRBJ2-3,TRBV7-6,.,.,15,ASSFTAAQLVPDTQY
TRBJ1-2,TRBV28,few,.,11,ASSLWRFYGYT
TRBJ2-1,TRBV3-1,.,TRBD2,13,ASSRLAGAINEQF
TRBJ2-1,TRBV7-2,many,TRBD2,15,ASSPEFGLAGEDEQF
TRBJ1-1,TRBV3-1,.,.,12,ASTSNIGNTEAF
TRBJ2-3,TRBV3-1,.,.,15,ASSYGTPVSSTDTQY
TRBJ1-6,TRBV7-2,.,.,13,ASSLQQVGNSPLH
TRBJ2-1,TRBV2,.,.,10,ASRRLENEQF
TRBJ2-7,TRBV12-3/TRBV12-4,.,TRBD2,14,ASRETTSGRYYEQY
TRBJ2-3,TRBV20-1,few,.,12,SAMGTYSTDTQY
TRBJ1-2,TRBV20-1,.,.,12,SEQGLPSNYGYT
TRBJ2-6,TRBV7-6,once,TRBD1,14,ASSSYRGPGANALT
TRBJ1-2,TRBV20-1,.,TRBD1,11,GAPGTGIYGYT
TRBJ2-1,TRBV11-2,.,TRBD2,13,ASSLESGRSNEQF
TRBJ2-3,TRBV29-1,.,TRBD2,12,SGLRAGRTDTQY
.,TRBV3-1,.,.,16,ASLPRTTRPGDKGEQY
TRBJ1-1,TRBV6-1,.,TRBD1,14,ASSEARSGGLAEAF
TRBJ2-3,TRBV20-1,many,.,12,SATLFASTDTQY